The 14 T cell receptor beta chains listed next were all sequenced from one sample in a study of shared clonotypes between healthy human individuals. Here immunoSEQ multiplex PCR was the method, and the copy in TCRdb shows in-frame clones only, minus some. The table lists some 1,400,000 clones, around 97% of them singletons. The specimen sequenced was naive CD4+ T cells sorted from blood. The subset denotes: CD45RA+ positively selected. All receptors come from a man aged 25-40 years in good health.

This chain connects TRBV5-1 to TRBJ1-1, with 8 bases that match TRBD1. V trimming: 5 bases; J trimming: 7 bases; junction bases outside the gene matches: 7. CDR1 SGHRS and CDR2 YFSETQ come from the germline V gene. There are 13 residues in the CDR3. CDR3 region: CASSPFGQGEAFF. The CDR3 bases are TGCGCCAGCAGTCCCTTCGGACAGGGTGAAGCTTTCTTT.

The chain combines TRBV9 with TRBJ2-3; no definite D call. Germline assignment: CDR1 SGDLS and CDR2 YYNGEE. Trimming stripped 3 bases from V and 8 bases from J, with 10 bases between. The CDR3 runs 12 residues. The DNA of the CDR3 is TGTGCCAGCAGCGCAGACTTGAGTACGCAGTATTTT. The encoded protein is CASSADLSTQYF.

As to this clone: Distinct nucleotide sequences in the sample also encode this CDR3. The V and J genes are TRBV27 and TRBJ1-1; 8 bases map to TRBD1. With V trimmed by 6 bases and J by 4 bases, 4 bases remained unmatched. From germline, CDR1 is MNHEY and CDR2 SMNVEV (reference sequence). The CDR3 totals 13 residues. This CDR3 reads CASRPTGGTEAFF. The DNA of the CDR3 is TGTGCCAGCAGACCAACAGGGGGCACTGAAGCTTTCTTT.

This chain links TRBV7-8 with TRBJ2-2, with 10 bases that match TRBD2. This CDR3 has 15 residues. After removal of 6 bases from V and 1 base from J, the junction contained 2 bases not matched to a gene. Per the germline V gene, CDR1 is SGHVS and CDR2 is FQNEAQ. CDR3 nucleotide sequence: TGTGCCAGCAGGAGCGGGAGGGTGAACACCGGGGAGCTGTTTTTT. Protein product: CASRSGRVNTGELFF.

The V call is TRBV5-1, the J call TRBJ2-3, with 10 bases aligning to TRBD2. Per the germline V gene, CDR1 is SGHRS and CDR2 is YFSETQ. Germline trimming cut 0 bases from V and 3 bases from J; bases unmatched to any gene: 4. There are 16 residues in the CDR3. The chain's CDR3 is CASSLASGRGTDTQYF. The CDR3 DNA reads TGCGCCAGCAGCTTGGCGAGCGGGAGGGGTACAGATACGCAGTATTTT.

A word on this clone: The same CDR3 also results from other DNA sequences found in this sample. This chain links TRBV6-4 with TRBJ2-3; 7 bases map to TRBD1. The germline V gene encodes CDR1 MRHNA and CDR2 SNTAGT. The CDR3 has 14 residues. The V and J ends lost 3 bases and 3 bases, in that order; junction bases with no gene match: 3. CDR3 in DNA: TGTGCCAGCAGTGATCGGGACAGAACAGATACGCAGTATTTT. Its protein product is CASSDRDRTDTQYF.

CDR3 nucleotide sequence: TGTGCCAGCAGTCCAACAGGGCTAGCCTCCTACAATGAGCAGTTCTTC. As protein: CASSPTGLASYNEQFF. The chain is built from TRBV4-2 and TRBJ2-1; a possible D gene is TRBD1 (6 bases). The CDR3 is 16 residues long. Germline V gene data show CDR1 as LGHNA and CDR2 as YNFKEQ. Trimming shortened V by 6 bases and J by 0 bases, and 15 bases separated the two germline ends.

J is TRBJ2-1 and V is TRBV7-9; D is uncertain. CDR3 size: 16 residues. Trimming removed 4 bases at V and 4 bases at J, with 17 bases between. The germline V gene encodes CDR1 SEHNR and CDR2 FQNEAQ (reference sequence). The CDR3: CASSSRPAVGYNEQFF. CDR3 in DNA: TGTGCCAGCAGCTCCAGACCAGCAGTCGGGTACAATGAGCAGTTCTTC.

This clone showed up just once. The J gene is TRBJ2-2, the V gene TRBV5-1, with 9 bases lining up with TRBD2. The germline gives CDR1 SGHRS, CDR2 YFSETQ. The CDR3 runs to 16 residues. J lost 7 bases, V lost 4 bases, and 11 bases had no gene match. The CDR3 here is CASSGDSGSIIGELFF. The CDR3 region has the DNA TGCGCCAGCAGCGGTGATAGCGGGAGTATTATCGGGGAGCTGTTTTTT.

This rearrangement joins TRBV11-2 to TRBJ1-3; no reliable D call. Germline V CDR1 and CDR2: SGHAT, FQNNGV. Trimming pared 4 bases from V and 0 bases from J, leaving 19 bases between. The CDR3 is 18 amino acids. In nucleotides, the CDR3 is TGTGCCAGCAGCTCCCCCCCGAAGGCGGAGACCTCTGGAAACACCATATATTTT. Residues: CASSSPPKAETSGNTIYF.

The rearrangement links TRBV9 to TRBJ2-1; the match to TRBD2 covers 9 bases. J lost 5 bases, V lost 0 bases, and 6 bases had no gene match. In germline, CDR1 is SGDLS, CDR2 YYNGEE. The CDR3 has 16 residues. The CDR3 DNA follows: TGTGCCAGCAGCGTAGCCTGGACTAGCGCTCACAATGAGCAGTTCTTC. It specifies CASSVAWTSAHNEQFF. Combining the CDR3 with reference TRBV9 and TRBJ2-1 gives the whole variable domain DSGVTQTPKHLITATGQRVTLRCSPRSGDLSVYWYQQSLDQGLQFLIQYYNGEERAKGNILERFSAQQFPDLHSELNLSSLELGDSALYFCASSVAWTSAHNEQFFGPGTRLTVL.

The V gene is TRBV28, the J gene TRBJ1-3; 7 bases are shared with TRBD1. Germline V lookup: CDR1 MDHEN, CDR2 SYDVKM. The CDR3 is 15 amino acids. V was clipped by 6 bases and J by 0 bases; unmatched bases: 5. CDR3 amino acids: CASSTWDSSGNTIYF. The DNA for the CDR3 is TGTGCCAGCAGCACCTGGGACAGCTCTGGAAACACCATATATTTT.

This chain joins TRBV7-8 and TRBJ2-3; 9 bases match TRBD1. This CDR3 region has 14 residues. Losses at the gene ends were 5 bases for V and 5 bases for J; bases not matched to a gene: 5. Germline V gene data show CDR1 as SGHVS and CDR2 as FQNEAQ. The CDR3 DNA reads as TGTGCCAGCAGCAAACAGGGGGCGGGAGATACGCAGTATTTT. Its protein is CASSKQGAGDTQYF.

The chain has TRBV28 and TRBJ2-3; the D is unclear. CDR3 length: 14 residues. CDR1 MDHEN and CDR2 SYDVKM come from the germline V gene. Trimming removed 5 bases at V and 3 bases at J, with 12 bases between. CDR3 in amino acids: CASSTSLRTDTQYF. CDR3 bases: TGTGCCAGCAGTACATCCCTGAGGACAGATACGCAGTATTTT.